This entry lists 22 T cell receptor beta chains sequenced from one sample in a study of Ad26.COV2.S vaccination and SARS-CoV-2 variants. Data came from immunoSEQ multiplex PCR; TCRdb stores just in-frame clones and leaves some out. This sample has about 680,000 clones, with about 89% found just once. Regarding treatment: roughly 19 received Ad26.COV2.S at low or high dose, single or two shots; about five received placebo; per-sample allocation not given. Specimens were obtained on day 63 following the first vaccine or placebo injection. The source material was peripheral blood, sampled in a trial of Ad26.COV2.S vaccine versus placebo. These receptor sequences come from a person between 18 and 65 years old who received the Ad26.COV2.S COVID-19 vaccine or a placebo.

For the CDR3, the DNA is TGTGCCAGCAGCATTCGCACAGATACGCAGTATTTT. Its translation is CASSIRTDTQYF. The V call is TRBV5-8, the J call TRBJ2-3; D gene unclear. Per the germline V gene, CDR1 is SGHTS and CDR2 is YDEGEE. CDR3 length: 12 residues. V was trimmed by 4 bases and J by 1 base, leaving 4 bases between them.

The V gene is TRBV6-5, the J gene TRBJ1-2, with D possibly TRBD1 on 5 matching bases. There are 12 residues in the CDR3. Germline CDR1 MNHEY, CDR2 SVGAGI. V was shortened by 7 bases and J by 8 bases, with 14 bases between the two germline ends. DNA of the CDR3: TGTGCCAGCACTTTGGTTACAGGAGGCTACACCTTC. The encoded protein is CASTLVTGGYTF.

V is TRBV12-5 and J is TRBJ1-5; a possible D gene is TRBD1 (6 bases). The CDR3 totals 15 residues. Deletions cut 6 bases from V and 2 bases from J, with 14 bases between. In germline, CDR1 is LGHNT, CDR2 FRNRAP. The CDR3 loop reads CASGSRGPRNQPQHF. CDR3 DNA sequence: TGTGCTAGTGGCTCCAGGGGTCCCCGCAATCAGCCCCAGCATTTT.

The V and J genes are TRBV10-3 and TRBJ2-1, with TRBD1 matching 12 bases. V lost 3 bases, J lost 8 bases, and 5 bases stayed unmatched. This CDR3 has 15 amino acids. From germline, CDR1 is ENHRY and CDR2 SYGVKD. DNA of the CDR3: TGTGCCATCAGTGATGTGGGACAGGGGGCTTATGAGCAGTTCTTC. This gives the protein CAISDVGQGAYEQFF.

This sequence joins TRBV3-1 (or the pseudogene TRBV3-2) and TRBJ2-7, with TRBD2 as a possible D gene (6 bases). The CDR3 length is 14 residues. Germline values: CDR1 LGHDT, CDR2 YNNKEL (reference sequence). Trimming stripped 7 bases from V and 0 bases from J, with 13 bases between. Here the CDR3 DNA reads TGTGCCAGCACCCCGGACGGGAGCTCCTACGAGCAGTACTTC. Protein product: CASTPDGSSYEQYF.

This chain links TRBV19 with TRBJ1-2, with D hard to call. Looked up from germline, CDR1 is LNHDA and CDR2 is SQIVND (reference sequence). The CDR3 sequence is 14 residues long. V lost 4 bases and J 9 bases, leaving 18 bases between the germline ends. CDR3 in amino acids: CASSTTLLSGSYTF. In DNA form, the CDR3 reads TGTGCCAGTAGTACGACTCTACTTTCCGGGAGCTACACCTTC.

The chain has TRBV7-3 and TRBJ2-1, with TRBD1 matching 7 bases. The CDR3 totals 15 residues. V trimming: 4 bases; J trimming: 6 bases; junction bases outside the gene matches: 9. Germline V gene data show CDR1 as SGHTA and CDR2 as FQGTGA. The CDR3 sequence: CASSSRQGLGNEQFF. As DNA, the CDR3 is TGTGCCAGCAGCTCCCGACAGGGCTTAGGCAATGAGCAGTTCTTC.

The CDR3 is CATSLDGGGYTF. In DNA, the CDR3 is TGTGCCACCAGTCTCGACGGAGGCGGCTACACCTTC. The chain carries TRBV24-1 and TRBJ1-2; no firm D call. The V gene's germline CDR1 is KGHDR and CDR2 SFDVKD. This CDR3 comprises 12 residues. With 6 bases removed from V and 8 bases from J, the gap between germline ends came to 12 bases.

The rearrangement links TRBV5-1 to TRBJ2-1; D gene ambiguous. Germline V gives CDR1 SGHRS, CDR2 YFSETQ. This CDR3 is 17 amino acids long. Trimming pared 1 base from V and 0 bases from J, leaving 14 bases between. Written as DNA, the CDR3 is TGCGCCAGCAGCTTGCTGGCAGTCCAGAGCTCCTACAATGAGCAGTTCTTC. It encodes CASSLLAVQSSYNEQFF.

The gene calls are TRBV3-1 (or the pseudogene TRBV3-2) and TRBJ2-1; no clear D. Trimming cost V 0 bases and J 5 bases, with 5 bases left between them. Germline V gene lookup returns CDR1 LGHDT and CDR2 YNNKEL (reference sequence). There are 13 residues in the CDR3. CDR3 DNA sequence: TGTGCCAGCAGCCAAGATCCCAACAATGAGCAGTTCTTC. Translated, it gives CASSQDPNNEQFF.

The chain carries TRBV18 and TRBJ2-7; D ambiguous. V was trimmed by 3 bases and J by 3 bases, leaving 6 bases between them. Germline V CDR1 and CDR2: KGHSH, LQKENI. The CDR3 contains 12 residues. The CDR3 protein is CASSPESYEQYF. CDR3 bases: TGTGCCAGCTCACCTGAGAGCTACGAGCAGTACTTC. The full variable domain, with the rest looked up from reference TRBV18 and TRBJ2-7, is NAGVMQNPRHLVRRRGQEARLRCSPMKGHSHVYWYRQLPEEGLKFMVYLQKENIIDESGMPKERFSAEFPKEGPSILRIQQVVRGDSAAYFCASSPESYEQYFGPGTRLTVT.

This clone was seen a handful of times. The chain combines TRBV6-6 with TRBJ1-1, with D perhaps TRBD1 (6 bases). Per germline, CDR1 MNHNY and CDR2 SVGAGI (reference sequence). Between the trimmed V and J ends, which lost 5 bases and 4 bases, there was a span of 14 bases. The CDR3 has 14 residues. DNA of the CDR3: TGTGCCAGCAGTCGACGACAGGCACCCACTGAAGCTTTCTTT. Its translation: CASSRRQAPTEAFF.

The chain combines TRBV21-1 with TRBJ1-1. TRBV21-1 is described as a pseudogene. The CDR3 loop spans 16 amino acids. CDR3 loop: CASSSQRRVVDTEAFF. The CDR3 DNA reads TGTGCCAGCAGCTCCCAGAGAAGGGTAGTGGACACTGAAGCTTTCTTT.

The chain carries TRBV6-5 and TRBJ2-2, with D possibly being TRBD1 or TRBD2 (5 bases each). CDR1 is MNHEY and CDR2 is SVGAGI in the germline V gene. Trimming cost V 6 bases and J 5 bases, with 7 bases left between them. This CDR3 comprises 12 residues. The CDR3 DNA sequence: TGTGCCAGCAGGAGGGGTACCGGGGAGCTGTTTTTT. This codes for CASRRGTGELFF.

The chain links TRBV30 to TRBJ2-7; no clear D gene. V lost 0 bases, J lost 6 bases, and 12 bases lay in between. The germline V gene encodes CDR1 GTSNPN and CDR2 SVGIG (reference sequence). The CDR3 sequence is 13 residues long. The CDR3, as DNA: TGTGCCTGGAGTGTAGGGCTTCCCGCCGAGCAGTACTTC. Translating gives CAWSVGLPAEQYF.

J is TRBJ2-6 and V is TRBV24-1; TRBD1 matches at 9 bases. CDR3 length: 18 amino acids. Trimming cost V 7 bases and J 2 bases; bases outside gene matches: 11. Germline lookup yields CDR1 KGHDR and CDR2 SFDVKD. The CDR3 loop reads CATSATPGQGTGANVLTF. CDR3 nucleotides: TGTGCCACCAGCGCTACCCCGGGACAGGGAACTGGGGCCAACGTCCTGACTTTC.

The chain links TRBV18 to TRBJ2-7; D might be TRBD1 (5 bases). Germline loops: CDR1 KGHSH, CDR2 LQKENI. The CDR3 extends over 14 amino acids. Trimming took off 5 bases at V and 0 bases at J, with 11 bases between the two ends. CDR3 protein: CASSWGSYSYEQYF. The DNA for the CDR3 is TGTGCCAGCTCATGGGGCAGTTACTCCTACGAGCAGTACTTC.

V is TRBV15 and J is TRBJ2-5; 8 bases are shared with TRBD2. The trim removed 4 bases at V and 2 bases at J, leaving 9 bases unmatched. Looked up from germline, CDR1 is LNHNV and CDR2 is YYDKDF (reference sequence). The CDR3 loop spans 16 amino acids. CDR3 DNA: TGTGCCACCAGCACCAGACTAGCGAGACCTCAAGAGACCCAGTACTTC. It codes for CATSTRLARPQETQYF.

The V and J genes are TRBV30 and TRBJ1-2, with 9 bases that match TRBD1. This CDR3 region has 14 residues. V lost 0 bases, J lost 6 bases, and 5 bases stayed unmatched. Looked up from germline, CDR1 is GTSNPN and CDR2 is SVGIG (reference sequence). The CDR3 is CAWSVRDRGNGYTF. The CDR3 nucleotides are TGTGCCTGGAGTGTACGAGACAGGGGGAATGGCTACACCTTC.

CDR3 sequence reads: CASSWRATGTSGAALNTGELFF. For the CDR3, the DNA is TGTGCCAGCAGTTGGCGGGCAACCGGGACTAGCGGGGCGGCTTTGAACACCGGGGAGCTGTTTTTT. V and J are TRBV27 and TRBJ2-2; 13 bases agree with TRBD2. From germline, CDR1 is MNHEY and CDR2 SMNVEV (reference sequence). V shed 4 bases, J shed 1 base, and the junction held 18 bases outside the gene matches. The CDR3 sequence is 22 residues long.

The chain combines TRBV30 with TRBJ1-1, with D possibly matching TRBD1 (5 bases). This CDR3 is 12 amino acids long. Germline V CDR1 and CDR2: GTSNPN, SVGIG (reference sequence). With 4 bases removed from V and 6 bases from J, the gap between germline ends came to 12 bases. The CDR3 here is CAWTGTPSEAFF. Written as DNA, the CDR3 is TGTGCCTGGACAGGGACTCCCTCTGAAGCTTTCTTT.

This clone was counted a few times. The rearrangement links TRBV27 to TRBJ2-7; no clear D gene. V was shortened by 5 bases and J by 3 bases, with 14 bases between the two germline ends. The CDR3 covers 14 residues. Looked up from germline, CDR1 is MNHEY and CDR2 is SMNVEV (reference sequence). As DNA, the CDR3 is TGTGCCAGCAGTGCCCCTGGCAGATACTACGAGCAGTACTTC. Encoded protein: CASSAPGRYYEQYF.